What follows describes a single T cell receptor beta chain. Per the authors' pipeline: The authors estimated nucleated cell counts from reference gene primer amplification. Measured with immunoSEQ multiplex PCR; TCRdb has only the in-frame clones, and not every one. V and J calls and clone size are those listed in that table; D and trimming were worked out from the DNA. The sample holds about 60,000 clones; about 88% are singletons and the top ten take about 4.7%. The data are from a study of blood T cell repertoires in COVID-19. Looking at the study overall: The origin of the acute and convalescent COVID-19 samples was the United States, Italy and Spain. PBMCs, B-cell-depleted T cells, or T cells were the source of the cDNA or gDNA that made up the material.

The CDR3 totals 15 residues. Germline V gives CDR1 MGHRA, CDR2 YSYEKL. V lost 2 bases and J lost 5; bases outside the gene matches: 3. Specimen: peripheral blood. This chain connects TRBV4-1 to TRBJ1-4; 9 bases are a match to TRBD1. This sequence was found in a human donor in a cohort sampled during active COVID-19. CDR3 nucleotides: TGCGCCAGCAGCCAACCCGGGACAGGGAATGAAAAACTGTTTTTT. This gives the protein CASSQPGTGNEKLFF.